The rows below give T cell receptor beta chains drawn from one sample of a study of spatial heterogeneity in lung cancer. TCRdb fed the 5' RACE reads into MiXCR, producing one record per CDR3 protein. The sample has about 52,000 distinct CDR3 sequences, roughly 7.4% seen once. The sequencing used PBMCs, collected at follow-up. Every receptor here comes from a female donor with early-stage non-small cell lung cancer. CDR3s include the opening cysteine and the closing phenylalanine or tryptophan. A D gene is named only where the DNA matches it firmly. For some rows the clone size is stated as once, few or many, or as a class when expanded; others skip it.

v_gene	j_gene	abundance	d_gene	CDR3nt	CDR3aa
TRBV6-2/TRBV6-3	TRBJ1-2	.	.	TGTGCCAGCAGCTATGACTATGGCTACACCTTC	CASSYDYGYTF
TRBV4-1	TRBJ1-2	.	.	TGCGCCAGCAGCCAAGATGGGGGACAAAGGGGCTACACCTTC	CASSQDGGQRGYTF
TRBV12-3/TRBV12-4	TRBJ2-5	many	TRBD2	TGTGCCAGCAGTCCTGGCGGGGGGACCCAAGAGACCCAGTACTTC	CASSPGGGTQETQYF
TRBV5-1	TRBJ2-3	many	TRBD1	TGCGCCAGCAGCCTGGACAGGGGGCGCACAGATACGCAGTATTTT	CASSLDRGRTDTQYF
TRBV4-1	TRBJ2-5	many	TRBD2	TGCGCCAGCAGCCGGGCTAGCGGGGTCCAAGAGACCCAGTACTTC	CASSRASGVQETQYF
TRBV25-1	TRBJ2-5	many	TRBD1	TGTGCCAGCAGTGATCCGTGGACAGGGGTAGAGACCCAGTACTTC	CASSDPWTGVETQYF
TRBV7-9	TRBJ1-5	.	TRBD1	TGTGCCAGCAGTTCTACAGGGGGCGTAGGGACCCAGCATTTT	CASSSTGGVGTQHF
TRBV2	TRBJ1-1	many	TRBD1	TGTGCCAGGGACCGACAGGGATCGAACACTGAAGCTTTCTTT	CARDRQGSNTEAFF
TRBV7-2	TRBJ2-2	many	TRBD1	TGTGCCAGCACCGATGACAGGGGGACCACCGGGGAGCTGTTTTTT	CASTDDRGTTGELFF
TRBV29-1	TRBJ1-1	many	.	TGCAGCGTCCTGGATAAGGGCAACCGGAACACTGAAGCTTTCTTT	CSVLDKGNRNTEAFF
TRBV28	TRBJ2-2	many	TRBD1	TGTGCCAGCAGTTCTCCGGGACAGGGGGCCGGGGAGCTGTTTTTT	CASSSPGQGAGELFF
TRBV9	TRBJ2-1	.	TRBD1	TGTGCCAGCAACCCTGGACAGGTGATCTCCTACAATGAGCAGTTCTTC	CASNPGQVISYNEQFF
TRBV29-1	TRBJ1-2	many	TRBD1	TGCAGCGTTGTGAGACAGGGGAACTATGGCTACACCTTC	CSVVRQGNYGYTF
TRBV6-5	TRBJ1-2	.	.	TGTGCCAGCAGCAGGGAGGGACCCTATGGCTACACCTTC	CASSREGPYGYTF
TRBV18	TRBJ2-1	few	TRBD1	TGTGCCAGCTCAGCCGGGACAGGGGATTACAATGAGCAGTTCTTC	CASSAGTGDYNEQFF
TRBV4-1	TRBJ1-5	few	.	TGCGCCAGCAGCCAAGGAGAGTCGGGAGGGGGCAATCAGCCCCAGCATTTT	CASSQGESGGGNQPQHF
TRBV19	TRBJ2-1	few	.	TGTGCCAGTAGTCTACTAAGGGCCGTCAATGAGCAGTTCTTC	CASSLLRAVNEQFF
TRBV27	TRBJ2-7	.	.	TGTGCCAGCAGTCCCGGGACCAGTTCCTACGAGCAGTACTTC	CASSPGTSSYEQYF
TRBV5-1	TRBJ1-4	many	.	TGCGCCAGCAGCTCGCCGGGTGAAAAACTGTTTTTT	CASSSPGEKLFF
TRBV5-6	TRBJ2-7	many	TRBD2	TGTGCCAGCAGCTTGGTTCGAGCGGGGGGCCGGGAGCAGTACTTC	CASSLVRAGGREQYF
TRBV7-8	TRBJ1-4	few	.	TGTGCCAGCAGCTCTGCAGTAGATAATGAAAAACTGTTTTTT	CASSSAVDNEKLFF
TRBV2	TRBJ2-7	few	.	TGTGCCAGCAGTGAATTAGTCTCCTACGAGCAGTACTTC	CASSELVSYEQYF
TRBV7-2	TRBJ2-1	.	.	TGTGCCAGCAGCTCCTTTGGCAATGAGCAGTTCTTC	CASSSFGNEQFF
TRBV27	TRBJ1-6	.	.	TGTGCCAGCAGTTTAAGGGCATTGGGGTCACCCCTCCACTTT	CASSLRALGSPLHF
TRBV7-3	TRBJ1-3	.	.	TGTGCCAGCAGCTTAGGTACCGGAGGAAACACCATATATTTT	CASSLGTGGNTIYF
TRBV12-5	TRBJ2-5	few	TRBD1	TGTGCTAGTGGTGCCGGGACAGACCAAGAGACCCAGTACTTC	CASGAGTDQETQYF
TRBV7-2	TRBJ2-5	many	.	TGTGCCAGCAGCTTAGGCCAGAACTCGTACTTC	CASSLGQNSYF
TRBV5-1	TRBJ2-7	many	.	TGCGCCAGCAGCTTGGATGGGGTCGGCGAGCAGTACTTC	CASSLDGVGEQYF
TRBV20-1	TRBJ2-3	many	TRBD2	TGCAGTGGCAGCGAGCCGCGGGGGGGAGGGTCGACGCAGTATTTT	CSGSEPRGGGSTQYF
TRBV29-1	TRBJ2-5	few	TRBD2	TGCAGCGTTGGGTACGGCGGGGGTCAAGAGACCCAGTACTTC	CSVGYGGGQETQYF
TRBV5-1	TRBJ1-1	.	TRBD1	TGCGCCAGCAGCCATGGACAGGGAAGGACTGAAGCTTTCTTT	CASSHGQGRTEAFF
TRBV6-2/TRBV6-3	TRBJ2-7	.	TRBD2	TGTGCCAGCAGCGTGGGACTAGCGGGGGGTTCCTCCTACGAGCAGTACTTC	CASSVGLAGGSSYEQYF
TRBV5-1	TRBJ2-1	few	TRBD1	TGCGCCAGCAGCTTGGCCCGACAGGGGATAGGGCAGTTCTTC	CASSLARQGIGQFF
TRBV4-2	TRBJ1-1	few	.	TGTGCCAGCAGCCAAGATACCGAGGGTGGCGCTGAAGCTTTCTTT	CASSQDTEGGAEAFF
TRBV7-9	TRBJ2-7	many	.	TGTGCCAGCAGCCCCGACGGATCCCCCTACGAGCAGTACTTC	CASSPDGSPYEQYF
TRBV7-9	TRBJ2-2	many	.	TGTGCCAGCAGCTTAGCGCAGGGGACCGGGGAGCTGTTTTTT	CASSLAQGTGELFF
TRBV12-3/TRBV12-4	TRBJ1-1	many	.	TGTGCCAGCAGTTTAGGGCGGAGGAACACTGAAGCTTTCTTT	CASSLGRRNTEAFF
TRBV19	TRBJ2-5	.	TRBD1	TGTGCCAGTAGTATAACCGGGACAGGGGGCGCAGGACAAGAGACCCAGTACTTC	CASSITGTGGAGQETQYF
TRBV2	TRBJ2-1	.	TRBD1	TGTGCCAGCAGGAGGGACAGGGGGAACAATGAGCAGTTCTTC	CASRRDRGNNEQFF
TRBV20-1	TRBJ2-2	few	TRBD2	TGCAGTGCAGGACCACTAGCGGGGGCCACCGGGGAGCTGTTTTTT	CSAGPLAGATGELFF
TRBV7-2	TRBJ2-7	.	TRBD2	TGTGCCAGCAGCTTTAGCGGGGGGGCCTACGAGCAGTACTTC	CASSFSGGAYEQYF
TRBV6-2/TRBV6-3	TRBJ2-3	few	.	TGTGCCAGCGGCCTTGGCGTTGATACGCAGTATTTT	CASGLGVDTQYF
TRBV6-6	TRBJ2-7	few	.	TGTGCCAGCGCCTTAAACTACGAGCAGTACTTC	CASALNYEQYF
TRBV29-1	TRBJ2-7	.	.	TGCAGCGTATCCTTTCGAGGGCAGAGAGAGCAGTACTTC	CSVSFRGQREQYF
TRBV6-2/TRBV6-3	TRBJ2-2	many	.	TGTGCCGTCCATCTGGCCGGGGAGCTGTTTTTT	CAVHLAGELFF
TRBV5-1	TRBJ2-5	many	TRBD2	TGCGCCAGCAGCTTGGACCCGGGGGGGACCCAGTACTTC	CASSLDPGGTQYF
TRBV5-1	TRBJ1-2	many	TRBD1	TGCGCCAGCAGCCTAACAGACAGGGCCCTCTATGGCTACACCTTC	CASSLTDRALYGYTF
TRBV28	TRBJ1-1	many	.	TGTGCCAGCAGTTTAGTCGCGGCAGGGGCCTGGAACACTGAAGCTTTCTTT	CASSLVAAGAWNTEAFF
TRBV14	TRBJ2-7	few	TRBD1	TGTGCCAGCAGCCGGGCAGGGGGCGTCCGGAACGCCTACGAGCAGTACTTC	CASSRAGGVRNAYEQYF
TRBV3-1	TRBJ2-3	few	TRBD2	TGTGCCAGCAGCCGATTCGGGGGGGGCCAGAATACGCAGTATTTT	CASSRFGGGQNTQYF
TRBV10-3	TRBJ2-3	few	TRBD2	TGTGCCATCAGTGGTAGCGGGGGGCCGGGAGATACGCAGTATTTT	CAISGSGGPGDTQYF
TRBV7-3	TRBJ1-2	many	.	TGTGCCAGCAGCCCCTCAGGTAGCCCCTACTATGGCTACACCTTC	CASSPSGSPYYGYTF
TRBV12-3/TRBV12-4	TRBJ1-3	.	.	TGTGCCAGTAAGGAGGGGGGTAGAGTCGGAAACACCATATATTTT	CASKEGGRVGNTIYF